The rows below give T cell receptor beta chains drawn from one sample of a study of OX40 agonist ivuxolimab in advanced cancers. Using immunoSEQ multiplex PCR, the repertoire was profiled, and TCRdb retains in-frame clones only, with some absent. This table holds 78,000 or so clones, roughly 92% found once. This specimen consisted of CD4+ or CD8+ T cells sorted from blood, obtained in a trial of the OX40 agonist ivuxolimab. Receptor source: an adult with an advanced solid tumor such as melanoma, head and neck, liver or kidney cancer. The CDR3 runs from the conserved cysteine through the conserved F or W. A D gene is named only where the DNA matches it firmly. Clone size is shown for a subset of rows, as once, few, many or a class of expanded clone.

once	TRBJ2-1	.	TRBV10-3	CAISESGGTWYEQFF	TGTGCCATCAGTGAGTCGGGCGGTACCTGGTATGAGCAGTTCTTC
.	TRBJ2-3	TRBD2	TRBV6-4	CASSDSGGGTDTQYF	TGTGCCAGCAGTGACTCCGGGGGGGGCACAGATACGCAGTATTTT
.	TRBJ2-3	TRBD2	TRBV30	CAWSHSSGGPFTDTQYF	TGTGCCTGGAGTCATTCCAGCGGGGGCCCCTTCACAGATACGCAGTATTTT
.	TRBJ2-7	.	TRBV5-1	CASSLPGYYEQYF	TGCGCCAGCAGCTTGCCGGGCTACTACGAGCAGTACTTC
few	TRBJ1-6	.	TRBV5-8	CASRAQGKSSPLHF	TGTGCCAGCAGGGCCCAGGGGAAATCTTCACCCCTCCACTTT
.	TRBJ2-5	.	TRBV15	CATSREGGRPIVNPQYF	TGTGCCACCAGCAGAGAAGGAGGCAGGCCTATCGTTAACCCCCAGTACTTC
.	TRBJ1-2	.	TRBV5-8	CASSSKWQLYGYTF	TGTGCCAGCAGCTCGAAGTGGCAGCTCTATGGCTACACCTTC
.	TRBJ2-1	.	TRBV6-6	CASSYEGGAYNEQFF	TGTGCCAGCAGTTACGAGGGGGGGGCCTACAATGAGCAGTTCTTC
.	TRBJ1-1	.	TRBV7-2	CATSAPGPFLFF	TGTGCCACCTCTGCCCCGGGCCCCTTCCTTTTCTTT
.	TRBJ2-7	TRBD2	TRBV5-1	CASSKTSGMYEQYF	TGCGCCAGCAGTAAGACTAGCGGGATGTACGAGCAGTACTTC
.	TRBJ2-1	TRBD2	TRBV29-1	CSVDGAGGRLGDEQFF	TGCAGCGTTGACGGAGCGGGGGGGCGTCTTGGGGATGAGCAGTTCTTC
once	TRBJ2-3	.	TRBV7-2	CASSFGNTDTQYF	TGTGCCAGCAGCTTTGGGAACACAGATACGCAGTATTTT
.	TRBJ1-5	.	TRBV7-9	CASSPPRGEPQHF	TGTGCCAGCAGCCCGCCCCGTGGGGAGCCCCAGCATTTT
.	TRBJ2-6	.	TRBV11-2	CASSAFQAANVLTF	TGTGCCAGCAGCGCGTTCCAAGCGGCCAACGTCCTGACTTTC
.	TRBJ1-2	TRBD1	TRBV2	CASSLRTGTNYGYTF	TGTGCCAGCAGCCTAAGGACAGGGACTAACTATGGCTACACCTTC
once	TRBJ2-1	TRBD2	TRBV10-3	CATRLAGDEQFF	TGTGCCACCCGACTAGCGGGGGACGAGCAGTTCTTC
.	TRBJ2-5	.	TRBV5-6	CASNQGFLGETQYF	TGTGCCAGCAACCAAGGGTTCCTAGGAGAGACCCAGTACTTC
.	TRBJ1-3	.	TRBV29-1	CSVETLSRGNTIYF	TGCAGCGTTGAGACACTCTCCCGGGGAAACACCATATATTTT
.	TRBJ2-1	.	TRBV2	CASSPLTGTDEQFF	TGTGCCAGCAGTCCCTTGACAGGTACCGATGAGCAGTTCTTC
.	TRBJ2-7	.	TRBV18	CASSPPKTGGDEQYF	TGTGCCAGCTCACCACCCAAGACAGGCGGCGACGAGCAGTACTTC
.	TRBJ1-2	.	TRBV5-1	CASSLGEGLYGYTF	TGCGCCAGCAGCTTGGGGGAAGGCCTCTATGGCTACACCTTC
once	TRBJ2-3	TRBD2	TRBV19	CASSLAGMIDTQYF	TGTGCCAGTAGTCTAGCGGGAATGATTGATACGCAGTATTTT
.	TRBJ1-2	.	TRBV5-1	CASSLAGAAEYGYTF	TGCGCCAGCAGCTTGGCGGGGGCGGCTGAATATGGCTACACCTTC
.	TRBJ1-1	TRBD1	TRBV30	CAWRKTGLLLFSEAFF	TGTGCCTGGAGGAAGACAGGGCTGCTCTTATTCTCTGAAGCTTTCTTT
.	TRBJ1-5	.	TRBV5-1	CASSFSNQPQHF	TGCGCCAGCAGCTTTAGCAATCAGCCCCAGCATTTT
.	TRBJ2-2	.	TRBV18	CASSPNLEVSWTGELFF	TGTGCCAGCTCACCAAATCTCGAAGTATCATGGACCGGGGAGCTGTTTTTT
.	TRBJ1-5	.	TRBV18	CASSPEGRGNQPQHF	TGTGCCAGCTCACCGGAGGGTCGGGGCAATCAGCCCCAGCATTTT
.	TRBJ2-1	TRBD2	TRBV16	CASSPIRGDPDYNEQFF	TGTGCCAGCAGCCCGATTCGGGGGGACCCCGACTACAATGAGCAGTTCTTC
.	TRBJ2-3	TRBD2	TRBV6-1	CASSGRTSGGSTDTQYF	TGTGCCAGCAGTGGCCGGACTAGCGGGGGGAGCACAGATACGCAGTATTTT
.	TRBJ2-3	.	TRBV11-2	CASSLEGGPHGDTDTQYF	TGTGCCAGCAGCTTAGAGGGGGGTCCGCACGGGGACACAGATACGCAGTATTTT
once	TRBJ2-5	.	TRBV5-4	CASSKTWVQETQYF	TGTGCCAGTAGTAAAACTTGGGTCCAAGAGACCCAGTACTTC
.	TRBJ2-7	.	TRBV10-3	CAISTIGVEQYF	TGTGCCATCAGTACCATAGGGGTCGAGCAGTACTTC
.	TRBJ2-2	TRBD1	TRBV5-1	CASSLQGASTGELFF	TGCGCCAGCAGCCTCCAGGGGGCGAGCACCGGGGAGCTGTTTTTT
few	TRBJ1-6	.	TRBV5-1	CASSLEADYSPLHF	TGCGCCAGCAGCTTGGAGGCAGACTATTCACCCCTCCACTTT
.	TRBJ1-1	TRBD1	TRBV5-1	CASSQSRTGVATEAFF	TGCGCCAGCAGCCAATCACGCACAGGGGTAGCAACTGAAGCTTTCTTT
.	TRBJ1-1	.	TRBV7-2	CASSPGAGNTEAFF	TGTGCCAGCAGCCCAGGCGCCGGGAACACTGAAGCTTTCTTT
.	TRBJ1-1	.	TRBV10-3	CASSGTEAFF	TGTGCCTCCTCGGGGACTGAAGCTTTCTTT
.	TRBJ2-3	.	TRBV29-1	CSVESGSRGTDTQYF	TGCAGCGTTGAATCGGGCTCACGAGGAACAGATACGCAGTATTTT
few	TRBJ1-1	.	TRBV9	CASSVGADNTEAFF	TGTGCCAGCAGCGTAGGGGCAGATAACACTGAAGCTTTCTTT
.	TRBJ2-1	TRBD2	TRBV29-1	CSVEARGGHNEQFF	TGCAGCGTGGAGGCACGGGGGGGGCATAATGAGCAGTTCTTC
.	TRBJ2-7	.	TRBV6-5	CAGRLVGTEYEQYF	TGTGCCGGCAGACTGGTCGGGACGGAATACGAGCAGTACTTC
.	TRBJ1-1	TRBD1	TRBV6-5	CASSKSGGRTEAFF	TGTGCCAGCAGCAAATCAGGGGGGCGCACTGAAGCTTTCTTT
.	TRBJ2-1	.	TRBV6-5	CASSYWGRYNEQFF	TGTGCCAGCAGTTACTGGGGAAGATACAATGAGCAGTTCTTC
.	TRBJ2-7	.	TRBV5-1	CASSLGRFRDEQYF	TGCGCCAGCAGCTTGGGTCGGTTCAGGGACGAGCAGTACTTC
.	TRBJ1-2	TRBD1	TRBV28	CASFRGGQGYYGYTF	TGTGCCAGCTTCCGGGGGGGACAGGGGTACTATGGCTACACCTTC
.	TRBJ2-7	TRBD1	TRBV7-9	CASRAGTDYEQYF	TGTGCCAGCAGAGCCGGGACAGACTACGAGCAGTACTTC
.	TRBJ2-7	.	TRBV7-9	CASTGGYEQYF	TGTGCCAGCACCGGGGGATACGAGCAGTACTTC
.	TRBJ1-1	.	TRBV5-5	CASISWVAGNTEAFF	TGTGCCAGCATTTCGTGGGTTGCGGGAAACACTGAAGCTTTCTTT